The rows below give T cell receptor beta chains drawn from one sample of a study of blood T cell repertoires in COVID-19. Clones were read by immunoSEQ multiplex PCR, and TCRdb kept only the in-frame ones, dropping some. The table shows roughly 150,000 clones, with roughly four fifths occurring only once. Sequences were obtained from peripheral blood. These receptors were obtained from a man in his fifties or sixties with active or convalescent COVID-19. CDR3s include the opening cysteine and the closing phenylalanine or tryptophan. A D gene is named only where the DNA matches it firmly.

d_gene: TRBD1; j_gene: TRBJ1-3; v_gene: TRBV19; CDR3aa: CASSWDSLLSGNTIYF
d_gene: .; j_gene: TRBJ1-4; v_gene: TRBV5-1; CDR3aa: CASSFLAATNEKLFF
d_gene: TRBD2; j_gene: TRBJ2-7; v_gene: TRBV5-6; CDR3aa: CASRLALAGDYEQYF
d_gene: .; j_gene: TRBJ1-1; v_gene: TRBV5-1; CDR3aa: CASSPEQGNTEAFF
d_gene: .; j_gene: TRBJ1-1; v_gene: TRBV7-3; CDR3aa: CASSQQGTEAFF
d_gene: TRBD1; j_gene: TRBJ2-2; v_gene: TRBV11-2; CDR3aa: CASSFVPGQANTGELFF
d_gene: .; j_gene: TRBJ1-1; v_gene: TRBV13; CDR3aa: CASSADRLNTEAFF
d_gene: .; j_gene: TRBJ2-6; v_gene: TRBV6-5; CDR3aa: CASSRGHSGANVLTF
d_gene: .; j_gene: TRBJ2-2; v_gene: TRBV19; CDR3aa: CASRPTGPGELFF
d_gene: TRBD2; j_gene: TRBJ2-7; v_gene: TRBV14; CDR3aa: CASSHWTSQHEQYF
d_gene: TRBD1; j_gene: TRBJ2-7; v_gene: TRBV11-2; CDR3aa: CASSLAGTGMTGIF
d_gene: TRBD1; j_gene: TRBJ1-5; v_gene: TRBV28; CDR3aa: CASRTGTGALSQPQHF
d_gene: TRBD1; j_gene: TRBJ2-3; v_gene: TRBV5-1; CDR3aa: CASSPRQGSTDTQYF
d_gene: TRBD2; j_gene: TRBJ2-7; v_gene: TRBV18; CDR3aa: CASSPLIAGGPMYEQYF
d_gene: TRBD2; j_gene: TRBJ2-1; v_gene: TRBV14; CDR3aa: CASSQDASGSTEQFF
d_gene: TRBD1; j_gene: TRBJ2-1; v_gene: TRBV11-2; CDR3aa: CASSQQGFWVHEQFF
d_gene: .; j_gene: TRBJ2-7; v_gene: TRBV20-1; CDR3aa: CSARDHYEQYF
d_gene: TRBD1; j_gene: TRBJ1-2; v_gene: TRBV27; CDR3aa: CASSSRPGQGNYGYTF
d_gene: TRBD2; j_gene: TRBJ2-1; v_gene: TRBV24-1; CDR3aa: CATEEAAREDEQFF
d_gene: TRBD1; j_gene: TRBJ1-1; v_gene: TRBV7-2; CDR3aa: CASSLGTGYTEAFF
d_gene: TRBD2; j_gene: TRBJ2-1; v_gene: TRBV9; CDR3aa: CASSRGSGGEGEQFF
d_gene: .; j_gene: TRBJ1-3; v_gene: TRBV11-2; CDR3aa: CASSPSGNTIYF
d_gene: TRBD1; j_gene: TRBJ1-4; v_gene: TRBV2; CDR3aa: CASRTGTGSEKLFF
d_gene: .; j_gene: TRBJ2-5; v_gene: TRBV5-1; CDR3aa: CASSLVGGQETQYF
d_gene: TRBD1; j_gene: TRBJ1-4; v_gene: TRBV5-1; CDR3aa: CASSAGQPSTNEKLFF
d_gene: .; j_gene: TRBJ1-3; v_gene: TRBV5-1; CDR3aa: CASHKGVDTIYF
d_gene: TRBD2; j_gene: TRBJ2-1; v_gene: TRBV7-6; CDR3aa: CASSSYSGRARNEQFF
d_gene: TRBD1; j_gene: TRBJ2-5; v_gene: TRBV7-9; CDR3aa: CASSSGTGRLAETQYF
d_gene: .; j_gene: TRBJ1-4; v_gene: TRBV3-1/TRBV3-2; CDR3aa: CASSHKATNEKLFF
d_gene: .; j_gene: TRBJ1-1; v_gene: TRBV2; CDR3aa: CASSTATEAFF
d_gene: TRBD2; j_gene: TRBJ2-5; v_gene: TRBV10-3; CDR3aa: CAIKSSGKEETQYF
d_gene: .; j_gene: TRBJ1-2; v_gene: TRBV19; CDR3aa: CASSTTDRDGYTF
d_gene: TRBD2; j_gene: TRBJ2-3; v_gene: TRBV2; CDR3aa: CASSEGLAITDTQYF
d_gene: TRBD1; j_gene: TRBJ1-6; v_gene: TRBV27; CDR3aa: CASSGSGQGRSPLHF
d_gene: .; j_gene: TRBJ1-3; v_gene: TRBV2; CDR3aa: CASSDTPNTIYF